These 22 T cell receptor beta chains came from one sample sequenced in a study of identical twins. TCRdb passed the 5' RACE reads through MiXCR, listing each CDR3 protein once. The sample holds around 140,000 distinct CDR3 sequences; 3% to 4% are singletons and the top ten take around 8.1%. Sequenced sample: memory T cells sorted from blood. The receptors originated from a man younger than 35 in good health.

This clonotype has ten or more counts. The chain joins TRBV2 to TRBJ1-4, with TRBD1 as a possible D gene (6 bases). CDR3 length equals 15 residues. Germline-derived CDR1 and CDR2 are SNHLY and FYNNEI. V lost 2 bases and J 8 bases, leaving 15 bases between the germline ends. The CDR3 protein is CASSESGGAGEKLFF. CDR3 nucleotide sequence: TGTGCCAGCAGTGAATCGGGGGGCGCAGGGGAAAAACTGTTTTTT.

This clonotype has a count of ten or more. CDR3 region: CSAKGQGSDTQYF. The CDR3 bases are TGCAGTGCAAAGGGGCAGGGCTCAGATACGCAGTATTTT. The rearrangement links TRBV20-1 to TRBJ2-3; maybe TRBD1 (5 bases). Germline assignment: CDR1 DFQATT and CDR2 SNEGSKA (reference sequence). V lost 6 bases and J lost 4, with 14 bases in between. This CDR3 spans 13 amino acids.

In its sample, this clonotype was seen many times. CDR3 sequence reads: CASSSSRDRADQPQHF. CDR3 sequence (DNA): TGTGCCAGCAGCTCCTCCCGAGACAGGGCCGATCAGCCCCAGCATTTT. The chain recombines TRBV5-6 with TRBJ1-5, with 7 bases aligning to TRBD1. The CDR3 length is 16 residues. V was clipped by 3 bases and J by 5 bases; unmatched bases: 11. Germline values: CDR1 SGHDT, CDR2 YYEEEE.

This clonotype has only a few counts. V gene TRBV18 combines with J gene TRBJ2-3; 7 bases are shared with TRBD1. This CDR3 comprises 16 residues. V lost 4 bases to trimming and J lost 0 bases; unmatched junction nucleotides: 7. Germline CDR1 KGHSH, CDR2 LQKENI. Written as DNA, the CDR3 is TGTGCCAGCTCACAACAGGGGTTCCAAAGCACAGATACGCAGTATTTT. It encodes CASSQQGFQSTDTQYF. Complete variable domain (other parts from reference TRBV18 and TRBJ2-3): NAGVMQNPRHLVRRRGQEARLRCSPMKGHSHVYWYRQLPEEGLKFMVYLQKENIIDESGMPKERFSAEFPKEGPSILRIQQVVRGDSAAYFCASSQQGFQSTDTQYFGPGTRLTVL.

The table lists this clonotype with many counts. The genes are TRBV20-1 and TRBJ1-1; no definite D call. Germline CDR1 reads DFQATT; CDR2 reads SNEGSKA (reference sequence). The CDR3 runs 13 residues. CDR3 sequence reads: CARQELVRTEAFF. In DNA, the CDR3 is TGCGCTCGTCAGGAGTTAGTTCGCACTGAAGCTTTCTTT.

This clonotype showed up many times. This chain joins TRBV4-2 and TRBJ2-1; D ambiguous. The CDR3 has 15 residues. Trimming removed 2 bases at V and 1 base at J, with 9 bases between. Germline V gives CDR1 LGHNA, CDR2 YNFKEQ. CDR3 in DNA: TGTGCCAGCAGCCAACTAGGTGGATCCTACAATGAGCAGTTCTTC. This gives the protein CASSQLGGSYNEQFF.

This clonotype was found many times. This rearrangement joins TRBV10-3 to TRBJ2-1, with D maybe TRBD2 (5 bases). From germline, CDR1 is ENHRY and CDR2 SYGVKD. The CDR3 is 14 residues long. Trimming cost V 3 bases and J 8 bases, with 14 bases left between them. CDR3: CAISDGDLEDEQFF. The CDR3 DNA reads TGTGCCATCAGTGATGGGGATTTGGAGGATGAGCAGTTCTTC.

This clonotype was observed many times. The rearrangement uses TRBV15 and TRBJ2-1, with D tentatively TRBD1 (6 bases). This CDR3 is 14 amino acids long. Germline loops: CDR1 LNHNV, CDR2 YYDKDF (reference sequence). Trimming cost V 6 bases and J 7 bases, with 16 bases left between them. CDR3 in DNA: TGTGCCACCAGGAGGGCAGGGGCAGTGAATGAGCAGTTCTTC. This sequence encodes CATRRAGAVNEQFF.

This clonotype has ten or more counts. This chain links TRBV20-1 with TRBJ2-3; 10 nucleotides align to TRBD2. The CDR3 runs 13 residues. Losses at the gene ends were 8 bases for V and 1 base for J; bases not matched to a gene: 3. In germline, CDR1 is DFQATT, CDR2 SNEGSKA (reference sequence). CDR3 loop: CSIAGGGTDTQYF. CDR3 bases: TGCAGTATAGCGGGAGGTGGCACAGATACGCAGTATTTT.

This clonotype occurred a few times. The chain links TRBV7-9 to TRBJ2-3; TRBD2 agrees at 7 bases. V lost 5 bases, J lost 7 bases, and 15 bases stayed unmatched. This CDR3 has 16 residues. Germline V gene sequence: CDR1 SEHNR, CDR2 FQNEAQ (reference sequence). The CDR3 nucleotides read TGTGCCAGCAGCCCACTTGGGGCGGGAGCTTCAAATACGCAGTATTTT. Protein sequence: CASSPLGAGASNTQYF.

This clonotype was recorded at least ten times. The chain employs TRBV5-1 and TRBJ1-2; 10 nucleotides align to TRBD1. The CDR3 length is 16 residues. Trimming removed 3 bases from V and 4 bases from J; junction bases left unmatched: 9. CDR1 is SGHRS, CDR2 YFSETQ, per germline. In DNA, the CDR3 is TGCGCCAGCAGCTCCCTCCGGGACAGGGGTACCTATGGCTACACCTTC. It codes for CASSSLRDRGTYGYTF.

V usage is TRBV5-4 and J usage is TRBJ2-7; 7 bases align to TRBD2. Germline CDR1 and CDR2: SGHNT and YYREEE (reference sequence). The length of the CDR3 is 14 residues. The V gene end was trimmed by 4 bases and the J gene end by 2 bases; junction bases not matched to a gene: 6. The chain's CDR3 is CASSRGSGAYEQYF. In DNA, the CDR3 is TGTGCCAGCAGCCGGGGGAGCGGGGCCTACGAGCAGTACTTC.

This clonotype was seen many times. The chain is built from TRBV3-1 and TRBJ1-5; TRBD1 is a possible D gene (5 bases). The CDR3 runs to 14 residues. Deletions cut 8 bases from V and 0 bases from J, with 11 bases between. Germline assignment: CDR1 LGHDT and CDR2 YNNKEL (reference sequence). The CDR3 DNA reads TGTGCCAGCGGAGAGGGGACTAGCAATCAGCCCCAGCATTTT. Translating gives CASGEGTSNQPQHF.

This clonotype was recorded at least ten times. The CDR3 bases are TGCAGTGCTAGAAGTCTAGCGGGAGTCGGTGAGACCCAGTACTTC. Translated: CSARSLAGVGETQYF. The chain employs TRBV20-1 and TRBJ2-5; 10 bases fit TRBD2. The CDR3 is 15 amino acids. J was trimmed by 5 bases and V by 2 bases; bases with no gene match: 8. The germline CDR1 and CDR2 sequences are DFQATT and SNEGSKA (reference sequence).

This clonotype was recorded many times. V gene TRBV7-9 combines with J gene TRBJ2-7; D is unclear. The CDR3 spans 11 residues. Between the trimmed V and J ends, which lost 5 bases and 4 bases, there was a span of 6 bases. Looked up from germline, CDR1 is SEHNR and CDR2 is FQNEAQ (reference sequence). In DNA form, the CDR3 reads TGTGCCAGCAGCGACAAGTACGAGCAGTACTTC. It codes for CASSDKYEQYF. Filled out from reference TRBV7-9 and TRBJ2-7, the complete variable domain reads DTGVSQNPRHKITKRGQNVTFRCDPISEHNRLYWYRQTLGQGPEFLTYFQNEAQLEKSRLLSDRFSAERPKGSFSTLEIQRTEQGDSAMYLCASSDKYEQYFGPGTRLTVT.

This clonotype was seen many times. The chain joins TRBV6-2 or TRBV6-3 to TRBJ2-6, with D uncertain. CDR3 length equals 14 residues. The V gene lost 2 bases and the J gene lost 0 bases, with 2 bases spanning the gap. CDR1 is MNHEY, CDR2 SVGEGT, per germline. Here the CDR3 DNA reads TGTGCCAGCAGTTACAGCTCTGGGGCCAACGTCCTGACTTTC. Its protein is CASSYSSGANVLTF.

This clonotype was seen repeatedly, ten times or more. This chain joins TRBV27 and TRBJ2-3; D possibly uses TRBD1 or TRBD2 (6 bases each). Germline loops: CDR1 MNHEY, CDR2 SMNVEV (reference sequence). The CDR3 has 15 amino acids. V was clipped by 5 bases and J by 7 bases, with 19 bases between them. CDR3 loop: CASSKGGEGTYTQYF. CDR3 nucleotides: TGTGCCAGCAGTAAGGGGGGCGAAGGGACGTATACGCAGTATTTT.

This clonotype was seen ten or more times. The chain couples TRBV4-1 to TRBJ2-5, with TRBD2 as a possible D gene (6 bases). CDR1 MGHRA and CDR2 YSYEKL come from the germline V gene. The CDR3 covers 16 residues. V shed 5 bases and J shed 3 bases, with 19 bases lying between them. This CDR3 is CASSKQAGVGKETQYF. The CDR3 DNA follows: TGCGCCAGCAGCAAACAAGCGGGCGTAGGAAAAGAGACCCAGTACTTC.

This chain connects TRBV2 to TRBJ2-7; D is perhaps TRBD1 (6 bases). This CDR3 contains 13 residues. Trimming removed 10 bases at V and 6 bases at J, with 19 bases between. The germline CDR1 and CDR2 sequences are SNHLY and FYNNEI. Written as DNA, the CDR3 is TGTGCCATCCTGAACAGGGAAAGGCCCGAGCAGTACTTC. Its translation is CAILNRERPEQYF.

This clonotype was detected many times. The chain employs TRBV29-1 and TRBJ1-6; D not resolved. The V end lost 4 bases, the J end lost 8 bases, and 9 bases lay between the germline ends. This CDR3 has 12 residues. Looked up from germline, CDR1 is SQVTM and CDR2 is ANQGSEA. CDR3 nucleotide sequence: TGCAGCGTTGTCAGGAGGTATTCACCCCTCCACTTT. It is translated as CSVVRRYSPLHF.

This clonotype was counted many times. The V and J genes are TRBV29-1 and TRBJ1-1; maybe TRBD1 (5 bases). This CDR3 has 13 residues. Germline values: CDR1 SQVTM, CDR2 ANQGSEA. With 6 bases removed from V and 0 bases from J, the gap between germline ends came to 11 bases. In nucleotides, the CDR3 is TGCAGCGTATCTTCAGGGATGAACACTGAAGCTTTCTTT. Protein product: CSVSSGMNTEAFF.

This clonotype was seen many times. CDR3 region: CASSLVGPNTEAFF. The CDR3 DNA reads as TGTGCCAGCAGCTTAGTCGGCCCGAACACTGAAGCTTTCTTT. This chain connects TRBV11-2 to TRBJ1-1; no firm D call. V lost 1 base, J lost 1 base, and 7 bases lay in between. This CDR3 has 14 amino acids. The V gene's germline CDR1 is SGHAT and CDR2 FQNNGV.